This T cell receptor beta chain was sequenced in a study of a mutant IDH1 vaccine in newly diagnosed glioma. Study-wide background: The treated population exhibited a male proportion of around 62%, a female proportion of about 38%, and a mean age of approximately 42 years. Patients got radiotherapy, temozolomide, or both beforehand, and most got both.

The method was immunoSEQ multiplex PCR; TCRdb's version includes in-frame clones alone and lacks a portion of them. The data contain about 50,000 clones, more than 80% of them singletons. This CDR3 has 13 amino acids. Germline V gene sequence: CDR1 SGHRS, CDR2 YFSETQ. V was trimmed by 4 bases and J by 4 bases, leaving 11 bases between them. Noted time point: baseline, week 1 (first vaccination visit). Stated treatment: pre-vaccination baseline after standard-of-care therapy. Newly diagnosed WHO grade 3 or 4 IDH1-mutant, ATRX-lost astrocytomas were identified in the donors. The TCR was taken from a middle-aged man with glioma. The gene calls are TRBV5-1 and TRBJ1-2; D call uncertain. This material consisted of PBMCs, taken from a glioma patient treated with radiotherapy, temozolomide or both. DNA of the CDR3: TGCGCCAGCAGCCCCCTCGAGAGCTATGGCTACACCTTC. This translates into CASSPLESYGYTF.